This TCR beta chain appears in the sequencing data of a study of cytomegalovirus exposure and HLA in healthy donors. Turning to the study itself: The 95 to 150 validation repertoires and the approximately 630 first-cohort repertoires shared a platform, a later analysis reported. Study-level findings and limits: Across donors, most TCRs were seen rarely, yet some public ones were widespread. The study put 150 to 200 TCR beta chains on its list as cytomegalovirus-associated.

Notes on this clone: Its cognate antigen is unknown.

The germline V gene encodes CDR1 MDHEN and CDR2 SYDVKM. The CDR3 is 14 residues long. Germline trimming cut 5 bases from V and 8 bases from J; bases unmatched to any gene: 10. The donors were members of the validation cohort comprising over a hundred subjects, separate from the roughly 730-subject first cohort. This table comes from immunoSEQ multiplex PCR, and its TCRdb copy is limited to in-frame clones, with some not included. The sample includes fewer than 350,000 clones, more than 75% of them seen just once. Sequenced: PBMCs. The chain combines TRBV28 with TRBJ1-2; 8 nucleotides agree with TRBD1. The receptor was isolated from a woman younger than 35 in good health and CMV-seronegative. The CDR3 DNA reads TGTGCCAGCAGTGTAGGGACAGGAGTCGGCGGCTACACCTTC. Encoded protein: CASSVGTGVGGYTF.